The 3 T cell receptor beta chains in this list originate from one sample, sequenced in a study of OX40 agonist ivuxolimab in advanced cancers. Sequenced by immunoSEQ multiplex PCR; TCRdb stores in-frame clones only, minus some. The repertoire holds about 46,000 clones, with 84% as singletons. The specimen comprised CD4+ or CD8+ T cells sorted from blood, sampled in a trial of the OX40 agonist ivuxolimab. The source is an adult with an advanced solid tumor such as melanoma, head and neck, liver or kidney cancer.

The chain joins TRBV5-4 to TRBJ2-3, with a tentative D call TRBD1 (6 bases). The V gene's germline CDR1 is SGHNT and CDR2 YYREEE (reference sequence). CDR3 length: 13 amino acids. Trimming shortened V by 7 bases and J by 2 bases, and 11 bases separated the two germline ends. The DNA for the CDR3 is TGTGCCAGCTTTACAGGGCCCACAGATACGCAGTATTTT. Residues: CASFTGPTDTQYF.

V and J are TRBV5-6 and TRBJ1-5; D unclear. V was clipped by 0 bases and J by 9 bases, with 7 bases between them. Germline loops: CDR1 SGHDT, CDR2 YYEEEE. The CDR3 is 12 residues long. The CDR3: CASSLAGLPQHF. The CDR3 DNA is TGTGCCAGCAGCTTGGCAGGCCTGCCCCAGCATTTT.

The chain is built from TRBV4-3 and TRBJ1-5; possibly TRBD1 for D (6 bases). The CDR3 runs to 15 residues. The germline V gene has CDR1 LGHNA and CDR2 YSLEER. V was pared by 4 bases and J by 2 bases, with 12 bases between. CDR3 residues: CASSRIQGGNQPQHF. The CDR3 coding sequence is TGCGCCAGCAGCCGAATACAGGGAGGCAATCAGCCCCAGCATTTT.